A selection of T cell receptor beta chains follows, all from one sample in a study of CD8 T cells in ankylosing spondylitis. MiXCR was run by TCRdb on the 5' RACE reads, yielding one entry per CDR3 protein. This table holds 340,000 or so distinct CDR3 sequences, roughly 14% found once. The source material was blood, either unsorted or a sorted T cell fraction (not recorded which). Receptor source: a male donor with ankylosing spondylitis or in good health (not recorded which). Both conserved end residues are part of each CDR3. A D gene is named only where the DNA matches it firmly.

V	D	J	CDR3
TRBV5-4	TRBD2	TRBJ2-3	CASSFPSGILADTQYF
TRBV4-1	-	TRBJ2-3	CASSQDSKLAF
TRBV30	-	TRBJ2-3	CAWSVLEVPQYF
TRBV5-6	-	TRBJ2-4	CASEVGLAKNIQYF
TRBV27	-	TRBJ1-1	CASSYNALSGAPGLNTEAFF
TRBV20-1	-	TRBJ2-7	CSGLNAYEQYF
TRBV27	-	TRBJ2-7	CASSLSPTHLGKNEQYF
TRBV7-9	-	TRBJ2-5	CASSRQGGGTRQETQYF
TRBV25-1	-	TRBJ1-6	CASSEYRPGAPLHF
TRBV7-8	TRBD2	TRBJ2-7	CASSLRSSGAKYEQYF
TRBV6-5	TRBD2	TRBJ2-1	CASSSLSGGHNEQFF
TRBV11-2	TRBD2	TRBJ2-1	CASTWTSGGTEQFF
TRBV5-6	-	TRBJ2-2	CASIRQGTSGELFF
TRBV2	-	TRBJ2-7	CASREEGGSYEQYF
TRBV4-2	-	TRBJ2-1	CASSQDVSRGIEQFF
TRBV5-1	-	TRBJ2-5	CASSDYRNQETQYF
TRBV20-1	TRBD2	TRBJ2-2	CSARSGTSGSSFTGELFF
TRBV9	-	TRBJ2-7	CASSVRGSGGEQYF
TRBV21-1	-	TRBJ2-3	CASSKVGGPGDFSSDTQYF
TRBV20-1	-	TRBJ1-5	CSASRGVNQPQHF
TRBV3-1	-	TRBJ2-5	CASSQRSISGQETQYF
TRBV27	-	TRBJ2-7	CASSSRIGQPFPYEQYF
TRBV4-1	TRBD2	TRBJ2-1	CASTGGATYNEQFF
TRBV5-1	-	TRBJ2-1	CASTKAGFSYNEQFF
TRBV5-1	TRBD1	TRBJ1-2	CASSSGTGVYGYTF
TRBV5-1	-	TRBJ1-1	CASSLEPGLFTEAFF
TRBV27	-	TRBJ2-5	CASSSVTRETQYF
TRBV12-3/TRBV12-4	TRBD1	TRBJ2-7	CASSLWDRVYEQYF
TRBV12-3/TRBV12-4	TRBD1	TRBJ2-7	CASSNGGQGGFNEQYF
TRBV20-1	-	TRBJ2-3	CSASRDSGTDTQYF
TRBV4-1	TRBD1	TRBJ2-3	CASSQVGGRGRTDTQYF
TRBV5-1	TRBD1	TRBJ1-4	CASSPGGIKEKLFF
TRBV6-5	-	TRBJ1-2	CASSYFPRNYGYTF
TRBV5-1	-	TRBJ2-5	CASSWDPMAETQYF
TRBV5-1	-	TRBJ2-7	CASSTGTHNEQYF
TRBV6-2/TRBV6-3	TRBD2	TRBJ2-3	CASSEGLATDTQYF
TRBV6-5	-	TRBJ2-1	CASSYGAEQFF
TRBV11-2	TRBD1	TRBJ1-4	CASSYLTGGRTNEKLFF
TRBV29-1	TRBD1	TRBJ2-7	CSVVLGQGTYEQYF
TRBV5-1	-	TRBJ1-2	CASSPAQNYGYTF
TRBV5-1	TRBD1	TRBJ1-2	CASGGQPNYGYTF
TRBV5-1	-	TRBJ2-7	CASSQITGAGEQYF
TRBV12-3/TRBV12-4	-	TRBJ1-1	CASSFRTANTEAFF
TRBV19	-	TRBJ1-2	CASGIGYGYTF
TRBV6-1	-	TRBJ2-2	CASKAGEIPGELFF
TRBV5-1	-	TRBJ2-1	CASSADRFSYNEQFF
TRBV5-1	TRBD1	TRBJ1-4	CASSPGGGIEKLFF
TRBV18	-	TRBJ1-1	CASSSNSEAFF
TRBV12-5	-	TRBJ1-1	CASGLALEAFF
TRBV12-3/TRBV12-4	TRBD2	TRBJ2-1	CASTFRAGVYNEQFF